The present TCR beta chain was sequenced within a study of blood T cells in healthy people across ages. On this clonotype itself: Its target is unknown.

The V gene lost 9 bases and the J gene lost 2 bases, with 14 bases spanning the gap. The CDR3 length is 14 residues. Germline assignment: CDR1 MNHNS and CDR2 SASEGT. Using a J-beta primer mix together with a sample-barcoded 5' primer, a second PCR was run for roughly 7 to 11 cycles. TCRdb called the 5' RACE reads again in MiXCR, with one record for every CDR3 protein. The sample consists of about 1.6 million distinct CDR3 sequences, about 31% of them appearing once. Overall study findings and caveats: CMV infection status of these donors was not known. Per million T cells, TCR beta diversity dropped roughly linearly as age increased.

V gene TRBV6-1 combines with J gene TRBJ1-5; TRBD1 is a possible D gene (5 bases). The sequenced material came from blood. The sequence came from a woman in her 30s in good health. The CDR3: CASRRPGGNQPQHF. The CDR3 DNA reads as TGTGCCAGTCGGAGGCCGGGGGGCAATCAGCCCCAGCATTTT.